These 26 T cell receptor beta chains came from one sample sequenced in a study of cytomegalovirus exposure and HLA in healthy donors. In the PCR, 60 Vbeta and 13 Jbeta primers were used. Profiled with immunoSEQ multiplex PCR; TCRdb holds only in-frame clones, not every one. The table shows around 110,000 clones, with 55% to 85% occurring only once. The sequenced sample was PBMCs. The receptor set was obtained from a man aged 30 to 39 in good health and CMV-seronegative.

The CDR3 is CASGTGGDSPLHF. For the CDR3, the DNA is TGTGCCAGCGGTACAGGGGGGGATTCACCCCTCCACTTT. V and J are TRBV28 and TRBJ1-6, with 8 bases fitting TRBD1. Germline CDR1 and CDR2: MDHEN and SYDVKM. V was pared by 8 bases and J by 8 bases, with 5 bases of the junction left unmatched. The CDR3 is 13 residues long.

This chain connects TRBV19 to TRBJ1-1, with D tentatively TRBD1 (5 bases). The V gene's germline CDR1 is LNHDA and CDR2 SQIVND (reference sequence). Trimming stripped 4 bases from V and 1 base from J, with 7 bases between. The CDR3 has 13 residues. The CDR3 bases are TGTGCCAGTAGTAAAACAGGGAACACTGAAGCTTTCTTT. This sequence encodes CASSKTGNTEAFF.

The V gene is TRBV9, the J gene TRBJ2-4; 7 bases line up with TRBD2. The CDR3 is 16 amino acids. Germline CDR1 reads SGDLS; CDR2 reads YYNGEE. Trimming at V came to 0 bases and at J to 11 bases, leaving 14 bases not matched to a gene. The CDR3 reads CASSVDDGQLGRVQYF. CDR3 DNA sequence: TGTGCCAGCAGCGTAGACGATGGGCAGTTAGGGAGGGTTCAGTACTTC.

This clone was recorded a few times. The rearrangement uses TRBV6-5 and TRBJ2-1; 10 positions match TRBD2. Looked up from germline, CDR1 is MNHEY and CDR2 is SVGAGI. The CDR3 is 15 residues long. The V and J ends lost 5 bases and 3 bases, in that order; junction bases with no gene match: 4. The CDR3 reads CASSAGLAVYNEQFF. CDR3 coding DNA: TGTGCCAGCAGTGCCGGACTAGCGGTCTACAATGAGCAGTTCTTC.

The chain employs TRBV5-4 and TRBJ2-5; 13 positions match TRBD2. Trimming at V came to 1 base and at J to 4 bases, leaving 10 bases not matched to a gene. There are 18 residues in the CDR3. CDR1 is SGHNT and CDR2 is YYREEE in the germline V gene (reference sequence). CDR3 DNA sequence: TGTGCCAGCAGCTTGTCTCTCACTAGCGGGAGGGCCGGAGAGACCCAGTACTTC. Protein: CASSLSLTSGRAGETQYF.

The CDR3, as DNA: TGTGCCACCACAGACGACAGGGCCAATGAGCAGTTCTTC. It specifies CATTDDRANEQFF. The V gene is TRBV10-3, the J gene TRBJ2-1; TRBD1 matches 7 bases. Germline lookup yields CDR1 ENHRY and CDR2 SYGVKD. CDR3 length equals 13 residues. Losses at the gene ends were 10 bases for V and 6 bases for J; bases not matched to a gene: 9.

This sequence joins TRBV5-1 and TRBJ2-7; a weak D match, TRBD1 (6 bases). The V end was cut by 9 bases, the J end by 3 bases, with 34 bases between. CDR3 size: 19 residues. From germline, CDR1 is SGHRS and CDR2 YFSETQ. DNA for the CDR3: TGCGCCACCCCGGTGGGTTACAGGGCCTCGATACCCCAATTCTACGAGCAGTACTTC. This codes for CATPVGYRASIPQFYEQYF. The complete variable domain, with remaining parts taken from reference TRBV5-1 and TRBJ2-7, reads KAGVTQTPRYLIKTRGQQVTLSCSPISGHRSVSWYQQTPGQGLQFLFEYFSETQRNKGNFPGRFSGRQFSNSRSEMNVSTLELGDSALYLCATPVGYRASIPQFYEQYFGPGTRLTVT.

V usage is TRBV7-2 and J usage is TRBJ2-2; 7 bases line up with TRBD2. The CDR3 is 15 amino acids. CDR1 and CDR2 (germline): SGHTA, FQGNSA. With V trimmed by 9 bases and J by 3 bases, 10 bases remained unmatched. The CDR3 DNA is TGTGCCAGGAGGCGGGGGTATGGTGACACCGGGGAGCTGTTTTTT. Translated, it gives CARRRGYGDTGELFF.

The chain carries TRBV10-3 and TRBJ2-7; D is unresolved. The CDR3 totals 15 residues. V shed 0 bases and J shed 0 bases, with 9 bases lying between them. Germline V gene data show CDR1 as ENHRY and CDR2 as SYGVKD. The CDR3 is CAISESEFSSYEQYF. Here the CDR3 DNA reads TGTGCCATCAGTGAGTCGGAGTTTAGCTCCTACGAGCAGTACTTC.

CDR3 residues: CASSLGSGSYEQYF. CDR3 nucleotide sequence: TGTGCCAGCAGTTTGGGGTCAGGGTCGTACGAGCAGTACTTC. The V gene is TRBV27, the J gene TRBJ2-7, with D possibly being TRBD1 (5 bases). V lost 3 bases, J lost 4 bases, and 13 bases lay in between. Germline V gene sequence: CDR1 MNHEY, CDR2 SMNVEV (reference sequence). This CDR3 comprises 14 residues.

The V and J genes are TRBV7-9 and TRBJ1-1; unclear D gene. Trimming stripped 5 bases from V and 6 bases from J, with 10 bases between. There are 12 residues in the CDR3. From germline, CDR1 is SEHNR and CDR2 FQNEAQ (reference sequence). For the CDR3, the DNA is TGTGCCAGCAGCCCAACCGGGGCTGAAGCTTTCTTT. Its translation: CASSPTGAEAFF.

This clone was seen a handful of times. V and J are TRBV11-2 and TRBJ2-7; 7 bases are shared with TRBD2. The trim removed 0 bases at V and 2 bases at J, leaving 7 bases unmatched. The CDR3 is 16 residues long. Germline assignment: CDR1 SGHAT and CDR2 FQNNGV. The CDR3 nucleotides are TGTGCCAGCAGCTTAGATCGGGCTAGCGGAACCTACGAGCAGTACTTC. Encoded protein: CASSLDRASGTYEQYF.

The chain links TRBV2 to TRBJ1-5; D is undetermined. Germline V gives CDR1 SNHLY, CDR2 FYNNEI. V gave up 6 bases and J gave up 4 bases, with 7 bases separating them. This CDR3 is built from 12 residues. CDR3 in DNA: TGTGCCAGCAGGTTAGAGAATCAGCCCCAGCATTTT. Its protein is CASRLENQPQHF. Full variable domain (missing parts from reference TRBV2 and TRBJ1-5): EPEVTQTPSHQVTQMGQEVILRCVPISNHLYFYWYRQILGQKVEFLVSFYNNEISEKSEIFDDQFSVERPDGSNFTLKIRSTKLEDSAMYFCASRLENQPQHFGDGTRLSIL.

This chain uses TRBV6-4 with TRBJ1-5; tentatively, D is TRBD1 (6 bases). The germline CDR1 and CDR2 sequences are MRHNA and SNTAGT. This CDR3 is 14 amino acids long. V lost 3 bases and J 9 bases, leaving 15 bases between the germline ends. CDR3 amino acids: CASSEGRGLTPQHF. The CDR3 DNA reads as TGTGCCAGCAGTGAAGGCAGGGGCTTGACGCCCCAGCATTTT.

V usage is TRBV11-3 and J usage is TRBJ1-5; D ambiguous. The CDR3 loop spans 16 amino acids. The germline V gene has CDR1 SGHNT and CDR2 YENEEA. V lost 1 base and J 4 bases, leaving 14 bases between the germline ends. Here the CDR3 DNA reads TGTGCCAGCAGCTTAGCCTTAGACACATGGAATCAGCCCCAGCATTTT. Its translation: CASSLALDTWNQPQHF.

The chain uses TRBV5-1 and TRBJ1-4; 10 nucleotides align to TRBD1. Germline V lookup: CDR1 SGHRS, CDR2 YFSETQ. The length of the CDR3 is 18 residues. Trimming at V came to 0 bases and at J to 5 bases, leaving 10 bases not matched to a gene. The DNA for the CDR3 is TGCGCCAGCAGCTTGGGACAGGGGGCGGGGCCGGTCAATGAAAAACTGTTTTTT. This codes for CASSLGQGAGPVNEKLFF.

In its sample, this clone was seen once. The CDR3 DNA reads as TGTGCCAGCAGTGAAACGCCGGGGCAGGGGGCCCACGAGCAGTACTTC. It yields the protein CASSETPGQGAHEQYF. The chain carries TRBV6-1 and TRBJ2-7; TRBD1 matches at 8 bases. With 2 bases clipped from V and 5 bases from J, the junction kept 11 bases outside the gene matches. The CDR3 is made up of 16 amino acids. CDR1 is MNHNS, CDR2 SASEGT, per germline.

The genes are TRBV28 and TRBJ1-3; no clear D. The CDR3 length is 14 residues. V was trimmed by 6 bases and J by 4 bases, leaving 13 bases between them. Germline values: CDR1 MDHEN, CDR2 SYDVKM. The CDR3 here is CASSLFQAGNTIYF. The CDR3 nucleotides read TGTGCCAGCAGCCTTTTCCAAGCGGGAAACACCATATATTTT.

The V call is TRBV7-3, the J call TRBJ2-1; possible D gene TRBD2, 6 bases. V lost 4 bases and J 4 bases, leaving 14 bases between the germline ends. The germline CDR1 and CDR2 sequences are SGHTA and FQGTGA. The CDR3 spans 15 residues. The CDR3 DNA sequence: TGTGCCAGCAGCTCAGACCCCGCGGGATACAATGAGCAGTTCTTC. This encodes CASSSDPAGYNEQFF. The variable domain in full, completed from reference TRBV7-3 and TRBJ2-1, reads GAGVSQTPSNKVTEKGKYVELRCDPISGHTALYWYRQSLGQGPEFLIYFQGTGAADDSGLPNDRFFAVRPEGSVSTLKIQRTERGDSAVYLCASSSDPAGYNEQFFGPGTRLTVL.

This clone has just one count. This chain joins TRBV29-1 and TRBJ1-6; maybe TRBD1 (5 bases). The CDR3 is made up of 15 amino acids. Germline CDR1 is SQVTM and CDR2 is ANQGSEA. The germline V and J ends were trimmed by 5 bases and 6 bases, with 17 bases remaining between them. The DNA for the CDR3 is TGCAGCGTTTCTGAAGGGGAGGGAGGTAATTCACCCCTCCACTTT. As protein: CSVSEGEGGNSPLHF.

The genes are TRBV13 and TRBJ2-1; 8 nucleotides line up with TRBD2. CDR1 PRHDT and CDR2 FYEKMQ come from the germline V gene (reference sequence). V lost 0 bases and J lost 0; bases outside the gene matches: 16. The CDR3 contains 21 residues. The CDR3 here is CASSLGWRTSKSLRSYNEQFF. The CDR3 bases are TGTGCCAGCAGCTTAGGGTGGCGGACTAGCAAGTCTCTACGCTCCTACAATGAGCAGTTCTTC.

The chain carries TRBV7-8 and TRBJ2-1, with D tentatively TRBD2 (6 bases). Trimming shortened V by 0 bases and J by 7 bases, and 10 bases separated the two germline ends. Germline CDR1 SGHVS, CDR2 FQNEAQ. This CDR3 contains 14 residues. CDR3 sequence reads: CASSLASGTNEQFF. CDR3 nucleotides: TGTGCCAGCAGCTTAGCGTCAGGGACTAATGAGCAGTTCTTC.

This chain links TRBV7-6 with TRBJ2-1; D may be TRBD2 (5 bases). Between the trimmed V and J ends, which lost 5 bases and 5 bases, there was a span of 10 bases. Per the germline V gene, CDR1 is SGHVS and CDR2 is FNYEAQ. The CDR3 spans 13 residues. The CDR3 reads CASSPGVHNEQFF. The CDR3 coding sequence is TGTGCCAGCAGCCCCGGGGTCCACAATGAGCAGTTCTTC.

This chain connects TRBV25-1 to TRBJ1-2; 11 nucleotides align to TRBD1. The junction had 7 bases not matched to a gene; V was cut back by 3 bases and J by 4 bases. Germline V lookup: CDR1 MGHDK, CDR2 SYGVNS. CDR3 length: 16 amino acids. The CDR3 reads CASSEVGQGASYGYTF. The CDR3 coding sequence is TGTGCCAGCAGTGAGGTTGGACAGGGGGCCTCCTATGGCTACACCTTC.

The chain uses TRBV30 and TRBJ1-5; D is undetermined. Germline assignment: CDR1 GTSNPN and CDR2 SVGIG (reference sequence). V lost 5 bases and J lost 5, with 13 bases in between. This CDR3 has 13 amino acids. The CDR3 DNA is TGTGCCTGGGCGTTGGCACTAGATCAGCCCCAGCATTTT. Its translation: CAWALALDQPQHF.

The J gene is TRBJ1-2, the V gene TRBV28; no firm D call. CDR3 length equals 13 residues. V was trimmed by 4 bases and J by 0 bases, leaving 6 bases between them. Germline V CDR1 and CDR2: MDHEN, SYDVKM. The CDR3 spells CASSSRSNYGYTF. The CDR3 DNA is TGTGCCAGCAGTTCCCGGTCTAACTATGGCTACACCTTC.